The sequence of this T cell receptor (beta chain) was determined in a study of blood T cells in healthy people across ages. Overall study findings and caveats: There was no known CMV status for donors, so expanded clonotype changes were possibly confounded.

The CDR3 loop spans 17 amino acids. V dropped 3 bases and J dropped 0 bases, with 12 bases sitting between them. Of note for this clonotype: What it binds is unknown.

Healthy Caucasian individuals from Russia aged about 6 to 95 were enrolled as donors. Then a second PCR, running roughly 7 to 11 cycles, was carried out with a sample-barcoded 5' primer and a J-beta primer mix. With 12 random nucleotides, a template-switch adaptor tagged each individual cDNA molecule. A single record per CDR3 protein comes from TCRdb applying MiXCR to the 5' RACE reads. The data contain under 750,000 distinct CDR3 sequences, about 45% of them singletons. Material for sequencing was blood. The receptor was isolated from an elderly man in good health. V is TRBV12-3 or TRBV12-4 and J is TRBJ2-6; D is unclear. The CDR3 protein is CASSFKARISGANVLTF. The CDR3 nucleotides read TGTGCCAGCAGTTTTAAAGCCAGGATCTCTGGGGCCAACGTCCTGACTTTC.